This T cell receptor beta chain emerged from a study of T cells in Graves' hyperthyroidism and ophthalmopathy. Study-wide findings and caveats: Expanded thyroid clonotypes (above 0.001) were mostly also found in blood.

The TCR beta CDR3 regions underwent amplification using RNA transcripts as the source. The TCR CDR3 was amplified in a first-round RT-PCR using the HTBI primer set. TCRdb called the multiplex PCR reads again in MiXCR, with one record for every CDR3 protein. The table lists a few hundred thousand distinct CDR3 sequences, about 20% of them singletons. Hyperthyroidism, newly diagnosed and lasting under 2 months, affected patients aged 18 to 65. 9.5 to 10 ml fresh peripheral blood yielded the PBMCs. Germline V CDR1 and CDR2: DFQATT, SNEGSKA (reference sequence). Germline trimming cut 3 bases from V and 3 bases from J; bases unmatched to any gene: 10. This CDR3 is 16 amino acids long. As for this clonotype: Its antigen is as yet unknown.

The specimen was blood. The rearrangement joins TRBV20-1 to TRBJ1-5; 8 nucleotides match TRBD1. The sequence derives from a woman in her 50s with Graves' hyperthyroidism. The CDR3 region has the DNA TGCAGTGCTAGTCCAGGGGGCCCGTCCCACAATCAGCCCCAGCATTTT. Protein: CSASPGGPSHNQPQHF.